The TCR beta chain described here comes from a study of shared clonotypes between healthy human individuals. About the research overall: For every donor, three CD4 naive, three CD4 memory, two CD8 naive and one CD8 memory plates were used.

As for this clone: Antigen unknown.

Some 27,000 T cell genomes, or roughly 180 ng DNA, went into the sorted-subset replicate PCRs. Sequenced by immunoSEQ multiplex PCR; TCRdb stores in-frame clones only, minus some. The sample lists approximately 2.5 million clones, approximately 94% occurring once. V was clipped by 4 bases and J by 5 bases, with 21 bases between them. The V gene's germline CDR1 is SGDLS and CDR2 YYNGEE. The CDR3 totals 16 residues. Notes on the study in general: Naive subsets typically showed greater estimated richness than memory subsets.

This chain uses TRBV9 with TRBJ2-5; either TRBD1 or TRBD2 may supply D (6 bases each). The specimen sequenced was naive CD4+ T cells sorted from blood. Specified subset: CD45RA+ positively selected. This clonotype originated in a man aged 18-30 years in good health. CDR3 in DNA: TGTGCCAGCAGCCCAGGGGTAGGGGCCGGAGGGGAGACCCAGTACTTC. This translates into CASSPGVGAGGETQYF.